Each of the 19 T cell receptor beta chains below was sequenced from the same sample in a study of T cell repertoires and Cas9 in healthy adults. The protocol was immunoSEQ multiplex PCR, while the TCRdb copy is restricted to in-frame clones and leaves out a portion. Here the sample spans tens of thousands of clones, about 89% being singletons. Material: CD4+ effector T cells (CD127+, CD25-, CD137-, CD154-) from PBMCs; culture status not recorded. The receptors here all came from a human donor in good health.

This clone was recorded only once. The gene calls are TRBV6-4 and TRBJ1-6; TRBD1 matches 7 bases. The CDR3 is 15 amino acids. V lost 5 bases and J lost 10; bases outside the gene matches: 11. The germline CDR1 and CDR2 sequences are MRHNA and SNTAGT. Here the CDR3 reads CASSPGTVGRSPLHF. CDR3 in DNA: TGTGCCAGCAGTCCCGGGACAGTGGGCCGCTCACCCCTCCACTTT.

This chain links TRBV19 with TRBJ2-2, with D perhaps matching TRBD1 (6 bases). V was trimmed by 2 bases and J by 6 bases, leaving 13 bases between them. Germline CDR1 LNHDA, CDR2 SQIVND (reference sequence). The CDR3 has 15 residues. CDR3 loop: CASSIRQPGAGELFF. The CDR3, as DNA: TGTGCCAGTAGTATACGACAGCCAGGGGCCGGGGAGCTGTTTTTT.

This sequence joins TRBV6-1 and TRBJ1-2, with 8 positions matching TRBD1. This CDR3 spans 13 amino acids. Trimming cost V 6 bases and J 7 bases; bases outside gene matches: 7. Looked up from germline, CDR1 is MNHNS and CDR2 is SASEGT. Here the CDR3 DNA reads TGTGCCAGCAGCCGCGACAGGGGCCTTGGCTACACCTTC. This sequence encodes CASSRDRGLGYTF.

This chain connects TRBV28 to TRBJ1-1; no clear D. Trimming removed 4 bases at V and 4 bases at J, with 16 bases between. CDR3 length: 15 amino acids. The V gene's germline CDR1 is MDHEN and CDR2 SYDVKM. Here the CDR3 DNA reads TGTGCCAGCAGTTCCTGGGAGGTAGGTGCCACTGAAGCTTTCTTT. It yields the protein CASSSWEVGATEAFF.

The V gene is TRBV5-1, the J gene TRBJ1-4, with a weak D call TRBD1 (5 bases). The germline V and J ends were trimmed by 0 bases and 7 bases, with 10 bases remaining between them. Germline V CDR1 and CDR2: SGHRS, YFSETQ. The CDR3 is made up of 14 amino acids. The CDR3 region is CASSLDFRAEKLFF. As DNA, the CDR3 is TGCGCCAGCAGCTTGGATTTCAGGGCTGAAAAACTGTTTTTT.

CDR3 bases: TGCAGCGTTGAATGGACTAGCGGGGGTCCGGGCTCTGAGCAGTTCTTC. Protein product: CSVEWTSGGPGSEQFF. V usage is TRBV29-1 and J usage is TRBJ2-1; 13 bases are shared with TRBD2. The V and J ends lost 2 bases and 9 bases, in that order; junction bases with no gene match: 10. This CDR3 has 16 amino acids. The germline CDR1 and CDR2 sequences are SQVTM and ANQGSEA.

CDR3 in DNA: TGTGCCAGTAGTAAACAGGGGGCGTCTAGCGGGAGATCATACGAGCAGTACTTC. Its protein is CASSKQGASSGRSYEQYF. This chain links TRBV19 with TRBJ2-7; possibly TRBD2 for D (10 bases). V lost 4 bases, J lost 4 bases, and 26 bases lay in between. The germline gives CDR1 LNHDA, CDR2 SQIVND (reference sequence). The CDR3 covers 18 residues.

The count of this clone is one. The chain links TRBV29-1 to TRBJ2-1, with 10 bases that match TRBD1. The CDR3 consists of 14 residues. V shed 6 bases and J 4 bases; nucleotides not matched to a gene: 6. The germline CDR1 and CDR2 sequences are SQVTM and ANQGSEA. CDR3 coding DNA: TGCAGCGTCGCGACAGGGGGCCTATACAATGAGCAGTTCTTC. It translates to CSVATGGLYNEQFF.

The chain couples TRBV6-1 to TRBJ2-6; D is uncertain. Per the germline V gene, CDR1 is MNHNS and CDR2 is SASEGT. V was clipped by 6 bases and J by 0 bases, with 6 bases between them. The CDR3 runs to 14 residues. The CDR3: CASRQYSGANVLTF. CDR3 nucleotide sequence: TGTGCCAGCAGACAATACTCTGGGGCCAACGTCCTGACTTTC.

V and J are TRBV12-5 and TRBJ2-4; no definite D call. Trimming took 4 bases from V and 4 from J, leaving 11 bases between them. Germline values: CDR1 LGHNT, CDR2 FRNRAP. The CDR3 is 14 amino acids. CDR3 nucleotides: TGTGCTAGTGGTTCCGACCCGAGGAAAAACATTCAGTACTTC. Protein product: CASGSDPRKNIQYF.

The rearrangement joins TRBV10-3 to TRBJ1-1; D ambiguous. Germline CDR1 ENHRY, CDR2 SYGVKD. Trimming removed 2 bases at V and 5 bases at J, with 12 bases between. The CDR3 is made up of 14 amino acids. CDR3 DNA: TGTGCCATCAGTGAGGGACTGGCAAGGACTGAAGCTTTCTTT. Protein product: CAISEGLARTEAFF.

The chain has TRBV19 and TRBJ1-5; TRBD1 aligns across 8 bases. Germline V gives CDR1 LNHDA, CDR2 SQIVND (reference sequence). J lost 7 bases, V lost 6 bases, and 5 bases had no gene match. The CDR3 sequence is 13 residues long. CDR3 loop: CASSRGPGQPQHF. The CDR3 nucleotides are TGTGCCAGTAGCAGGGGGCCGGGGCAGCCCCAGCATTTT.

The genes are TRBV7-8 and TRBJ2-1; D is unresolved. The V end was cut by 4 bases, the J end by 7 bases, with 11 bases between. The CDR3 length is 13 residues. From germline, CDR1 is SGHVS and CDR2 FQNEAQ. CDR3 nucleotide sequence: TGTGCCAGCAGCTCTGACCGATCTAATGAGCAGTTCTTC. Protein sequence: CASSSDRSNEQFF.

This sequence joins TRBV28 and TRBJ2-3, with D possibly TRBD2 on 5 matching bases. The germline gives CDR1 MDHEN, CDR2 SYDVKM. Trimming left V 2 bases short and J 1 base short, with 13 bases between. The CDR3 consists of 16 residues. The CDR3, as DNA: TGTGCCAGCAGTTTACCCGGACTTTCTGGCACAGATACGCAGTATTTT. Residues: CASSLPGLSGTDTQYF.

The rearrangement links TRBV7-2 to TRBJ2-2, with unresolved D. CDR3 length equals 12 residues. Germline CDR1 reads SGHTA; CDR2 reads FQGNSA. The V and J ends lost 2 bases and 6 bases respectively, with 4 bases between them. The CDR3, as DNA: TGTGCCAGCAGCTTATTCCCCGGGGAGCTGTTTTTT. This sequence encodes CASSLFPGELFF.

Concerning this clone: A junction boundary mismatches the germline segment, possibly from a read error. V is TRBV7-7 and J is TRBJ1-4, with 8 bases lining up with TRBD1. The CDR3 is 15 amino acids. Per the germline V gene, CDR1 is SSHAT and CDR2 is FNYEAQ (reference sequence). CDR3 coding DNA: TGTGCTAGCAGCTTAGGCACAGGGGGAAATGAAAAACTGTTTTTT. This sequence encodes CASSLGTGGNEKLFF.

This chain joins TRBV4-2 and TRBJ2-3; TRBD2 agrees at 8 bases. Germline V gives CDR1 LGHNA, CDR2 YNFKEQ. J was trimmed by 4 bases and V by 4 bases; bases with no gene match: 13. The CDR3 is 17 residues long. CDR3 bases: TGTGCCAGCAGCCCTCTTTTGGGACTAGAGGGGGCAGATACGCAGTATTTT. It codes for CASSPLLGLEGADTQYF.

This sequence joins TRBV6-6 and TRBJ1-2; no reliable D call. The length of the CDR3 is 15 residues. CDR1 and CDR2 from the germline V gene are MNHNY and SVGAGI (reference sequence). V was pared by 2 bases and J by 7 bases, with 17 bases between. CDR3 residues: CASSYQAERTGGYTF. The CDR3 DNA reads TGTGCCAGCAGTTACCAGGCAGAGAGGACGGGTGGCTACACCTTC.

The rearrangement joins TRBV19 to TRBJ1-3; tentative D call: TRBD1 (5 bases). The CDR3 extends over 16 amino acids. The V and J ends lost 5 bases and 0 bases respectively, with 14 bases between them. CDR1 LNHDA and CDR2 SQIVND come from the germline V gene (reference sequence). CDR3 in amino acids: CASSPRQLLSGNTIYF. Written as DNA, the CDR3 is TGTGCCAGTAGTCCAAGACAGTTACTCTCTGGAAACACCATATATTTT. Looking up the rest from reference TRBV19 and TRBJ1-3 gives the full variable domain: DGGITQSPKYLFRKEGQNVTLSCEQNLNHDAMYWYRQDPGQGLRLIYYSQIVNDFQKGDIAEGYSVSREKKESFPLTVTSAQKNPTAFYLCASSPRQLLSGNTIYFGEGSWLTVV.